The entry below describes one TCR beta chain. This clonotype has a handful of counts. The antigen it binds to is not known. No quality values exist for individual bases; no much larger clone is one base distant. This sample stems from a study of T cells after yellow fever vaccination (dated by TCRdb to the late 2010s). Turning to the overall study: The SMART-Seq v4 Ultra Low Input RNA kit was used to prepare libraries from fractions with low cell numbers. Two healthy male donors, one aged 18 to 30 and one aged 30 to 40 years, were included in the cohort. Blood was collected at multiple timepoints before and after primary and secondary immunization, and bulk PBMC replicates and cell subsets were isolated. Bulk TCR alpha and beta repertoires were sequenced longitudinally to track T-cell clones before and after primary and booster YFV17D yellow fever vaccination.

Synthesis of TCR cDNA relied on 5'RACE template switching, a step that introduced a universal primer site along with unique molecular identifiers. Priming of cDNA synthesis was performed from both the TCR alpha and TCR beta constant segments. Two PCR steps were used to amplify libraries, with sample barcodes and sequencing adapters being added in the second step. Sequencing of libraries was performed on Illumina HiSeq 2500 (2x100 bp) or NovaSeq (2x150 bp). For the original study's pipeline: Demultiplexing of reads and collapsing into UMI consensus sequences were performed with MIGEC, and V(D)J alignment was carried out with MiXCR. Vaccine-responding clonotypes were defined with edgeR using replicate PBMC samples, requiring FDR below 0.01 and a log2 fold change above 5 up to day 15. CD4 or CD8 identity was assigned to each bulk clonotype according to whether the clonotype was present at higher abundance in the sequenced CD4 repertoire or the sequenced CD8 repertoire. Through fastp at Q25 and MiXCR, TCRdb rebuilt clones from the public reads, retaining in-frame beta chains. Rows are unified per CDR3 protein, each entry keeping the most common DNA and genes. TCRdb, not the authors, supplied the V and J calls. The sample records roughly 500,000 distinct CDR3 sequences, approximately 21% of which are singletons. The ten largest clones capture around 15% of the sample.

Points the paper makes about the study in general: A small share of clonotypes was detected in both CD4 and CD8 compartments, with the overlap likely arising from convergent recombination. After the booster, most clones that had expanded after primary vaccination were detected again (roughly 95% of CD4 and 88% of CD8), suggesting broad maintenance of memory. Because only two donors were included in the study, the extent to which the findings can be generalized is limited. Compared with the primary T-cell response, the secondary T-cell response was weaker but faster, peaking on day 5 rather than day 15. Computational filtering was required because FACS-sorted repertoires could contain abundant contaminating clonotypes from the bulk population.

From cysteine to phenylalanine, the CDR3 is 17 amino acids long. Solely the CDR3 DNA is kept, with 51 bases framed from the first base. Per the germline V gene, LGHNA is the CDR1 and YSLEER is the CDR2. Trimming removed 4 bases from V and 1 base from J; the gene matches leave 9 bases unexplained. This sample's treatment or condition label indicates: live attenuated yellow fever vaccine strain. At every blood-draw timepoint, two biological replicates of bulk PBMCs were collected. A standard Ficoll-Paque protocol was used to isolate PBMCs from peripheral blood. TriZol was used to extract RNA from bulk PBMCs, from CD4 and CD8 fractions, and from dextramer-positive and dextramer-negative fractions.

Source: PBMCs, taken 15 days after the yellow fever booster vaccination. Here the chain combines TRBV4-3 and TRBJ2-2; the junction holds 7 bases that match TRBD1. The receptor was isolated from a man between 25 and 39 years old who received the YFV17D yellow fever vaccine. The CDR3: CASSPIRDSKNTGELFF. The nucleotide sequence is TGCGCCAGCAGCCCGATTAGGGACAGCAAGAACACCGGGGAGCTGTTTTTT.